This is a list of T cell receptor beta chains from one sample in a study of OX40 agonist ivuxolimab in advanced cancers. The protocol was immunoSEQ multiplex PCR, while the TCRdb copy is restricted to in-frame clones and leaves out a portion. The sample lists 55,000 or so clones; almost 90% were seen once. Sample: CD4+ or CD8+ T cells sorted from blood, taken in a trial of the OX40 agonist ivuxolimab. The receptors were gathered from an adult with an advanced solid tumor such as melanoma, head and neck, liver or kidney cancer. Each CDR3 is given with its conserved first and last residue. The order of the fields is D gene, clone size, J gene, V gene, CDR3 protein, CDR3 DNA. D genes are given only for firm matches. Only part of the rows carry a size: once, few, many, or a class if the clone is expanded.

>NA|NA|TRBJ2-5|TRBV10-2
CASADLGGWYQETQYF
TGCGCCAGCGCCGATCTTGGCGGGTGGTACCAAGAGACCCAGTACTTC
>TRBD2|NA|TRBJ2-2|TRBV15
CATSLATGELFF
TGTGCCACATCACTAGCGACCGGGGAGCTGTTTTTT
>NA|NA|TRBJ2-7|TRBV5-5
CASSLIPTEQYF
TGTGCCAGCAGCCTAATCCCCACCGAGCAGTACTTC
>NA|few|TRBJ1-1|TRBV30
CAWSGVITEAFF
TGTGCCTGGAGTGGGGTAATCACTGAAGCTTTCTTT
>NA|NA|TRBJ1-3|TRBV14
CASSHTVDFGNTIYF
TGTGCCAGCAGCCACACGGTTGACTTTGGAAACACCATATATTTT
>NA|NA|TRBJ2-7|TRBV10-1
CASSEHSYEQYF
TGCGCCAGCAGTGAGCACTCCTACGAGCAGTACTTC
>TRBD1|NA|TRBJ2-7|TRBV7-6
CASSPDRVVAYEQYF
TGTGCCAGCAGCCCTGACAGGGTAGTCGCCTACGAGCAGTACTTC
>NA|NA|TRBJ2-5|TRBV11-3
CASSSGQGKKTQYF
TGTGCCAGCAGCTCGGGACAAGGGAAAAAGACCCAGTACTTC
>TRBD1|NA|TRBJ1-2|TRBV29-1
CSVEGQGAGGYTF
TGCAGCGTTGAGGGGCAGGGGGCGGGTGGCTACACCTTC
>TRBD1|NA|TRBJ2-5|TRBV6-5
CASSWTGQETQYF
TGTGCCAGCAGTTGGACAGGGCAAGAGACCCAGTACTTC
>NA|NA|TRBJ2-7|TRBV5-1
CASSPSLGSYEQYF
TGCGCCAGCAGCCCCTCGTTGGGGTCCTACGAGCAGTACTTC
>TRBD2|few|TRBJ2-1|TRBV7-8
CASSSRTSGPHYNEQFF
TGTGCCAGCAGCTCCCGGACTAGCGGGCCTCACTACAATGAGCAGTTCTTC
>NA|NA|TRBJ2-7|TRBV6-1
CASSPLYEQYF
TGTGCCAGCAGTCCTTTGTACGAGCAGTACTTC
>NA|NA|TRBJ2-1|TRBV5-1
CASSANLATGAEQFF
TGCGCCAGCAGCGCAAATCTAGCGACTGGCGCTGAGCAGTTCTTC
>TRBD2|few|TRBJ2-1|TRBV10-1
CASSRFGTSGYNEQFF
TGCGCCAGCAGTCGATTTGGGACTAGCGGTTACAATGAGCAGTTCTTC
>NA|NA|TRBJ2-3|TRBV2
CASRPTRTIPDTQYF
TGTGCCAGCAGACCAACTAGGACAATCCCAGATACGCAGTATTTT
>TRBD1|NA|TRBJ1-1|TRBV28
CASSVAGGGNTEAFF
TGTGCCAGCAGTGTAGCAGGGGGCGGGAACACTGAAGCTTTCTTT
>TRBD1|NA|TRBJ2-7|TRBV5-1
CASSLAGTGNYEQYF
TGCGCCAGCAGCTTGGCCGGGACAGGCAACTACGAGCAGTACTTC
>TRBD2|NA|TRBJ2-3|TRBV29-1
CSVRGGTSTDTQYF
TGCAGCGTGCGGGGGGGGACTAGCACAGATACGCAGTATTTT
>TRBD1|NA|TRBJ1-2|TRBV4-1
CASSQDLPGGIANYGYTF
TGCGCCAGCAGCCAAGATCTCCCAGGGGGCATAGCTAACTATGGCTACACCTTC
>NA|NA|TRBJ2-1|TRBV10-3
CAISGGTEQFF
TGTGCCATCAGTGGGGGAACAGAGCAGTTCTTC
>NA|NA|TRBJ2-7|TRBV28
CASSLFVGERYEQYF
TGTGCCAGCAGTTTATTTGTAGGTGAACGCTACGAGCAGTACTTC
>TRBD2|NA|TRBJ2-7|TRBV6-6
CASTATSSYEQYF
TGTGCCAGCACTGCGACTAGCAGCTACGAGCAGTACTTC
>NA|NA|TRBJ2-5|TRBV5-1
CASSLRRTLETQYF
TGCGCCAGCAGCTTACGACGGACCTTGGAGACCCAGTACTTC
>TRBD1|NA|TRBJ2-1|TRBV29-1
CSVPLGTASYNEQFF
TGCAGCGTTCCCCTGGGGACAGCTTCCTACAATGAGCAGTTCTTC
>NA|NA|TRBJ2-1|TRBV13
CASSLLAANEQFF
TGTGCCAGCAGCTTATTAGCGGCCAATGAGCAGTTCTTC
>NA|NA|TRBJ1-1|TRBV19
CATPRGGHLNTEAFF
TGTGCCACCCCGCGGGGGGGACACCTGAACACTGAAGCTTTCTTT
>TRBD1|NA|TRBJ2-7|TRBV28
CASSFPYDRGVSHEQYF
TGTGCCAGCAGTTTTCCATACGACAGGGGGGTCTCCCACGAGCAGTACTTC
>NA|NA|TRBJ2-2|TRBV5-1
CASSRKDRALNTGELFF
TGCGCCAGCAGCCGCAAAGACCGTGCTCTCAACACCGGGGAGCTGTTTTTT
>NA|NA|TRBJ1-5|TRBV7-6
CASSLYAGSNQPQHF
TGTGCCAGCAGCTTATATGCCGGCAGCAATCAGCCCCAGCATTTT
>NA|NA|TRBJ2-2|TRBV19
CAIEGVSNTGELFF
TGTGCCATAGAGGGGGTTTCGAACACCGGGGAGCTGTTTTTT
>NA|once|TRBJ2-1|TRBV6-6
CASGREGGNNEQFF
TGTGCCAGCGGACGAGAGGGTGGTAACAATGAGCAGTTCTTC
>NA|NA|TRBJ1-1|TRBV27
CASRSSRHLNTEAFF
TGTGCCAGCAGGTCCAGCCGACATTTGAACACTGAAGCTTTCTTT
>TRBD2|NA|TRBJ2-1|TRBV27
CASSLRTQVVLASGANEQFF
TGTGCCAGCAGTTTAAGAACGCAGGTGGTTCTGGCTAGCGGTGCCAATGAGCAGTTCTTC
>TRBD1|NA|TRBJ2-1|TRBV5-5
CASSFSQGARNEQFF
TGTGCCAGCAGCTTCAGTCAGGGGGCGAGGAATGAGCAGTTCTTC
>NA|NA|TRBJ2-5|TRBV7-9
CASSLRDLRGETQYF
TGTGCCAGCAGCTTACGGGATTTAAGGGGAGAGACCCAGTACTTC
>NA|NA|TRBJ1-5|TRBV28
CASNLPGGHQPQHF
TGTGCCAGCAACCTACCCGGGGGACATCAGCCCCAGCATTTT
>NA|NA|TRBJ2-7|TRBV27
CASKRSSSYEQYF
TGTGCCAGCAAACGATCCAGCTCCTACGAGCAGTACTTC
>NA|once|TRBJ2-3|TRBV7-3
CASSSNKGADTQYF
TGTGCCAGCAGCTCCAATAAGGGGGCAGATACGCAGTATTTT
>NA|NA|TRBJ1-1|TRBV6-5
CASLPGYWGTEAFF
TGTGCCAGCTTACCAGGGTATTGGGGCACTGAAGCTTTCTTT
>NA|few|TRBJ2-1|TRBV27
CASRLALAINEQFF
TGTGCCAGCAGATTAGCCCTAGCTATAAATGAGCAGTTCTTC
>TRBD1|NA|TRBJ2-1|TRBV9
CASSLGGTGLMNEQFF
TGTGCCAGCAGCCTGGGGGGGACAGGGCTCATGAATGAGCAGTTCTTC
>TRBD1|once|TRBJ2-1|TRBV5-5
CASSPGTGSLSYNEQFF
TGTGCCAGCAGTCCCGGGACAGGGTCTCTTTCCTACAATGAGCAGTTCTTC
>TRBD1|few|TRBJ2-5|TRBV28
CASGQGISETQYF
TGTGCCAGTGGACAGGGGATTTCGGAGACCCAGTACTTC
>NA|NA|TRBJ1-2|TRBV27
CASSFAGQRYGYTF
TGTGCCAGCAGTTTCGCAGGGCAACGCTATGGCTACACCTTC
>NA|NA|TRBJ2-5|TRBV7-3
CASSRGSGETQYF
TGTGCCAGCAGCCGCGGTTCCGGAGAGACCCAGTACTTC
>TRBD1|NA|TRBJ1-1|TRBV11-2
CASSLWRTGGTEAFF
TGTGCCAGCAGCCTTTGGCGGACAGGGGGAACTGAAGCTTTCTTT
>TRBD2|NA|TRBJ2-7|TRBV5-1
CASGQREGRYEQYF
TGCGCCAGCGGACAGCGGGAGGGCCGATACGAGCAGTACTTC
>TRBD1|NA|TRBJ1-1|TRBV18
CASSLDRGRTGTEAFF
TGTGCCAGCTCGCTCGACAGGGGGCGGACCGGCACTGAAGCTTTCTTT